Below, one TCR beta chain is given with its context. Data came from immunoSEQ multiplex PCR; TCRdb stores just in-frame clones and leaves some out. The repertoire includes over 45,000 clones, about nine tenths of them detected once, and 5.5% to 7.5% sits in the top ten. With 0 bases removed from V and 0 bases from J, the gap between germline ends came to 6 bases. Germline V gene sequence: CDR1 SGHRS, CDR2 YFSETQ. This CDR3 has 14 amino acids. The data were taken from a study of blood T cell repertoires in COVID-19. This sequence was found in a man aged 45-65 years with active COVID-19. The chain joins TRBV5-1 to TRBJ2-5; the D is unclear. Sequencing was carried out using peripheral blood. The DNA of the CDR3 is TGCGCCAGCAGCTTGGTGCCGGACCAAGAGACCCAGTACTTC. This gives the protein CASSLVPDQETQYF.